A selection of T cell receptor beta chains follows, all from one sample in a study of blood T cell repertoires in COVID-19. Sequencing was performed with immunoSEQ multiplex PCR; in TCRdb, only in-frame clones are kept and a portion is missing. The sample holds roughly 240,000 clones, about 87% seen once. The sequencing input was PBMCs or T cells enriched from blood (not recorded which). The receptors shown here come from a woman in her thirties or forties with acute COVID-19. Both conserved end residues are part of each CDR3. A D gene is named only where the DNA matches it firmly. Only some rows state a clone size, as once, few, many or a class for expanded clones.

NA | TRBJ1-2 | TRBV6-5 | NA | CASRGGELWNYGYTF | TGTGCCAGCAGGGGGGGGGAGTTGTGGAATTATGGCTACACCTTC
NA | TRBJ1-2 | TRBV14 | TRBD1 | CASSQGTGYDYGYTF | TGTGCCAGCAGCCAAGGGACAGGGTACGACTATGGCTACACCTTC
NA | TRBJ2-3 | TRBV11-3 | TRBD2 | CASSLKLAGPTDTQYF | TGTGCCAGCAGCTTGAAACTAGCGGGGCCCACAGATACGCAGTATTTT
once | TRBJ1-3 | TRBV4-3 | NA | CASSQEVSSGNTIYF | TGCGCCAGCAGCCAAGAAGTGAGCTCTGGAAACACCATATATTTT
NA | TRBJ1-5 | TRBV4-1 | TRBD1 | CASSQDSGQGNNQPQHF | TGCGCCAGCAGCCAAGACTCGGGACAGGGTAACAATCAGCCCCAGCATTTT
NA | TRBJ1-2 | TRBV25-1 | NA | CASNPGGTGGYTF | TGTGCCAGCAATCCCGGGGGGACGGGTGGCTACACCTTC
once | TRBJ2-7 | TRBV29-1 | TRBD1 | CSVGFRDRGLYEQYF | TGCAGCGTTGGATTCCGGGACAGGGGGCTCTACGAGCAGTACTTC
NA | TRBJ2-2 | TRBV14 | TRBD1 | CASSRQDRGGLFF | TGTGCCAGCAGCCGGCAGGACAGGGGAGGGCTGTTTTTT
NA | TRBJ2-1 | TRBV24-1 | TRBD2 | CATSDSASGSPNEQFF | TGTGCCACCAGTGATTCAGCTAGCGGGAGCCCCAATGAGCAGTTCTTC
NA | TRBJ2-7 | TRBV18 | NA | CASSPSPPGVYEQYF | TGTGCCAGCTCACCATCTCCGCCAGGCGTCTACGAGCAGTACTTC
NA | TRBJ1-5 | TRBV5-1 | TRBD1 | CASSPIRDRGLVPYSNQPQHF | TGCGCCAGCAGTCCGATCCGGGACAGGGGACTAGTGCCTTATAGCAATCAGCCCCAGCATTTT
NA | TRBJ1-1 | TRBV7-2 | NA | CASSPQGFRNTEAFF | TGTGCCAGCAGCCCCCAGGGATTTAGGAACACTGAAGCTTTCTTT
NA | TRBJ2-7 | TRBV4-3 | NA | CASSQDQGYEQYF | TGCGCCAGCAGCCAAGATCAGGGGTACGAGCAGTACTTC
NA | TRBJ2-6 | TRBV11-3 | NA | CASSLGGEVRVLTF | TGTGCCAGCAGCTTAGGTGGAGAAGTAAGAGTCCTGACTTTC
NA | TRBJ1-5 | TRBV29-1 | NA | CSAGGLGQPQHF | TGCAGCGCCGGGGGTCTTGGGCAGCCCCAGCATTTT
NA | TRBJ1-4 | TRBV7-2 | NA | CASSLVGGVTNEKLFF | TGTGCCAGCAGCTTAGTTGGGGGCGTAACTAATGAAAAACTGTTTTTT
NA | TRBJ2-1 | TRBV5-4 | TRBD2 | CASSHSSGSYNEQFF | TGTGCCAGCAGCCATTCTAGCGGGAGCTACAATGAGCAGTTCTTC
NA | TRBJ1-1 | TRBV30 | NA | CAWSGRGASEAFF | TGTGCCTGGAGTGGTCGGGGGGCGTCTGAAGCTTTCTTT
NA | TRBJ1-1 | TRBV11-2 | NA | CASSLDFGGTEAFF | TGTGCCAGCAGCTTAGATTTCGGGGGGACTGAAGCTTTCTTT
few | TRBJ1-3 | TRBV2 | TRBD1 | CASSEQPPGQPRGNTIYF | TGTGCCAGCAGTGAACAACCTCCGGGACAGCCTCGTGGAAACACCATATATTTT
NA | TRBJ1-2 | TRBV7-9 | NA | CASSLNRVGYTF | TGTGCCAGCAGCTTAAACAGGGTCGGCTACACCTTC
NA | TRBJ2-1 | TRBV7-8 | TRBD2 | CASSSLAGGNEQFF | TGTGCCAGCAGCTCCTTAGCGGGAGGGAATGAGCAGTTCTTC
NA | TRBJ1-6 | TRBV7-8 | TRBD1 | CASSTEGLRDRSSPLHF | TGTGCCAGCAGCACAGAGGGGTTACGGGACAGGAGTTCACCCCTCCACTTT
NA | TRBJ1-3 | TRBV11-2 | NA | CASNHPGGTIYF | TGTGCCAGCAACCACCCGGGGGGCACCATATATTTT
NA | TRBJ1-6 | TRBV4-1 | TRBD1 | CASSQDGGQGNSPLHF | TGCGCCAGCAGCCAAGATGGGGGACAGGGGAATTCACCCCTCCACTTT
NA | TRBJ1-1 | TRBV5-1 | NA | CASSSGSSEAFF | TGCGCCAGCAGCTCCGGCAGCTCGGAGGCTTTCTTT
NA | TRBJ2-2 | TRBV7-8 | NA | CASSPRTHNTGELFF | TGTGCCAGCAGCCCAAGGACTCATAACACCGGGGAGCTGTTTTTT
NA | TRBJ1-5 | TRBV6-5 | NA | CSSAPLGGNQPQHF | TGTTCTTCCGCACCCCTGGGGGGTAATCAGCCCCAGCATTTT